These T cell receptor beta chains were read from a single sample in a study of cytomegalovirus exposure and HLA in healthy donors. The method was immunoSEQ multiplex PCR; TCRdb's version includes in-frame clones alone and lacks a portion of them. The table counts some 48,000 clones; roughly 27% lies in the top ten. Source material: PBMCs. The receptors here all came from a man aged 40-49 years in good health and CMV-seropositive. The CDR3 runs from the conserved cysteine through the conserved F or W. A D gene is named only where the DNA matches it firmly.

>TRBV29-1|TRBJ2-5|-
CSVDSVGRETQYF
TGCAGCGTTGATAGTGTGGGGCGGGAGACCCAGTACTTC
>TRBV7-9|TRBJ1-5|TRBD1
CASSRTGNNQPQHF
TGTGCCAGCAGTCGGACAGGGAACAATCAGCCCCAGCATTTT
>TRBV4-1|TRBJ1-2|TRBD1
CASSQAQDREGGYTF
TGCGCCAGCAGCCAAGCCCAGGACAGGGAGGGTGGCTACACCTTC
>TRBV6-4|TRBJ2-7|-
CASSEGEGSSYEQYF
TGTGCCAGCAGTGAAGGAGAGGGCTCATCCTACGAGCAGTACTTC
>TRBV7-7|TRBJ2-2|-
CATQLGPGELFF
TGTGCTACCCAGCTTGGGCCCGGGGAGCTGTTTTTT
>TRBV9|TRBJ1-3|-
CASSLGPFKNSGNTIYF
TGTGCCAGCAGCCTCGGTCCTTTTAAAAACTCTGGAAACACCATATATTTT
>TRBV7-2|TRBJ2-3|TRBD1
CASMGGWTGVTRGTQYF
TGTGCCAGCATGGGTGGTTGGACAGGGGTGACTAGGGGTACGCAGTATTTT
>TRBV7-6|TRBJ2-3|-
CASSDIGRSTDTQYF
TGTGCCAGCAGCGACATAGGTCGGAGCACAGATACGCAGTATTTT
>TRBV30|TRBJ2-2|-
CAWRNGGGTGELFF
TGTGCCTGGAGAAACGGGGGAGGTACCGGGGAGCTGTTTTTT
>TRBV7-6|TRBJ2-7|-
CASSRGPSEDYEQYF
TGTGCCAGCAGCCGGGGTCCTTCTGAAGATTACGAGCAGTACTTC
>TRBV7-6|TRBJ2-4|TRBD2
CASSNPASGGAQNIQYF
TGTGCCAGCAGCAACCCCGCCTCGGGGGGGGCCCAAAACATTCAGTACTTC
>TRBV6-5|TRBJ2-7|TRBD2
CASRPGLAGAEQYF
TGTGCCAGCAGACCCGGACTAGCGGGAGCTGAGCAGTACTTC
>TRBV10-2|TRBJ2-1|TRBD1
CASSVQGVAESPLSYNEQFF
TGCGCCAGCAGTGTTCAGGGGGTGGCGGAATCGCCCCTTTCCTACAATGAGCAGTTCTTC
>TRBV18|TRBJ2-5|-
CASSPTGQETQYF
TGTGCCAGCTCACCGACAGGACAAGAGACCCAGTACTTC
>TRBV30|TRBJ2-5|TRBD1
CAWSGQGGETQYF
TGTGCCTGGTCGGGACAGGGGGGCGAGACCCAGTACTTC
>TRBV5-1|TRBJ1-1|-
CASREAGNTEAFF
TGCGCCAGCAGGGAGGCAGGGAACACTGAAGCTTTCTTT
>TRBV30|TRBJ2-1|-
CAWSVPWGAESSYNEQFF
TGTGCCTGGAGTGTACCCTGGGGAGCTGAGAGCTCCTACAATGAGCAGTTCTTC
>TRBV27|TRBJ2-1|-
CASSFHHRSNEQFF
TGTGCCAGCAGTTTCCATCACCGTAGCAATGAGCAGTTCTTC
>TRBV19|TRBJ1-1|TRBD1
CASSSTGTGHTEAFF
TGTGCCAGTAGTTCCACCGGGACAGGGCACACTGAAGCTTTCTTT
>TRBV5-6|TRBJ1-5|-
CASSFGRGRRQPQHF
TGTGCCAGCAGCTTTGGCCGGGGTCGTCGGCAGCCCCAGCATTTT
>TRBV5-4|TRBJ2-1|TRBD1
CASSYTGGAYNEQFF
TGTGCCAGCAGCTACACAGGGGGCGCCTACAATGAGCAGTTCTTC
>TRBV6-6|TRBJ2-2|-
CASSYTGNTGELFF
TGTGCCAGCAGTTATACAGGAAACACCGGGGAGCTGTTTTTT
>TRBV15|TRBJ2-7|-
CATSRDIGQYEQYF
TGTGCCACCAGCAGAGATATCGGACAGTACGAGCAGTACTTC
>TRBV19|TRBJ2-7|TRBD1
CASSPGQGGGYEQYF
TGTGCCAGTAGTCCCGGACAGGGAGGTGGCTACGAGCAGTACTTC
>TRBV11-3|TRBJ2-1|TRBD2
CASSLSRGLAGGDEQFF
TGTGCCAGCAGCTTAAGTCGCGGCCTAGCGGGAGGAGATGAGCAGTTCTTC
>TRBV27|TRBJ1-3|-
CASSLSDSGNTMYF
TGTGCCAGCAGTTTATCGGACTCTGGAAACACCATGTATTTT
>TRBV29-1|TRBJ1-1|-
CSGMTTYTEAFF
TGCAGCGGGATGACAACATACACTGAAGCTTTCTTT
>TRBV28|TRBJ2-7|TRBD2
CASSLTSGRAYEQYF
TGTGCCAGCAGTCTTACTAGCGGGAGGGCCTACGAGCAGTACTTC
>TRBV6-1|TRBJ1-3|TRBD1
CASRPITGGGNTIYF
TGTGCCAGCAGACCCATCACAGGGGGCGGAAACACCATATATTTT
>TRBV5-4|TRBJ2-3|-
CASSVDTHRTDTQYF
TGTGCCAGCAGCGTAGACACTCATCGCACAGATACGCAGTATTTT
>TRBV7-8|TRBJ1-5|-
CASSLFGTFQPQHF
TGTGCCAGCAGCCTCTTCGGGACATTTCAGCCCCAGCATTTT